These 8 T cell receptor beta chains came from one sample sequenced in a study of cytomegalovirus exposure and HLA in healthy donors (dated by TCRdb to about 2017). Receptor amplification or capture employed the immunoSEQ multiplex PCR assay. For the multiplex PCR, a mixture combining 60 forward primers for TCR Vbeta segments and 13 reverse primers for TCR Jbeta segments was used. Imported from immuneACCESS, the table was reduced by TCRdb to in-frame sequences with V and J called. These copies leave out some clones; in studies compared against another copy, an unresolved V gene accounts for under half, and the cause of the remainder is not known. The table for this sample lists approximately 100,000 clones; approximately 72% of them were counted only once. The ten largest clones add up to under 2% of the sample. The sequenced sample was PBMCs. These receptors were taken from a woman between 40 and 50 years old in good health and CMV-seronegative.

This clone was seen once. The V and J genes are TRBV7-2 and TRBJ2-7; the match to TRBD1 covers 7 bases. V trimming: 5 bases; J trimming: 9 bases; junction bases outside the gene matches: 13. Germline values: CDR1 SGHTA, CDR2 FQGNSA. CDR3 length equals 14 residues. The CDR3 spells CASSLSGQSRGQYF. The CDR3 DNA is TGTGCCAGCAGCCTATCGGGACAGAGTCGCGGGCAGTACTTC.

The chain has TRBV7-6 and TRBJ2-2; 8 nucleotides agree with TRBD2. The CDR3 consists of 17 residues. Germline CDR1 is SGHVS and CDR2 is FNYEAQ. With V trimmed by 0 bases and J by 0 bases, 3 bases remained unmatched. The CDR3 nucleotides read TGTGCCAGCAGCTTAGCTTTTAGCGGGACGAACACCGGGGAGCTGTTTTTT. This translates into CASSLAFSGTNTGELFF.

The rearrangement joins TRBV6-5 to TRBJ1-4, with 7 bases fitting TRBD1. The V gene end was trimmed by 9 bases and the J gene end by 6 bases; junction bases not matched to a gene: 7. This CDR3 has 13 amino acids. Germline CDR1 reads MNHEY; CDR2 reads SVGAGI. As DNA, the CDR3 is TGTGCCAGTAAGACAGGGTACGATGAAAAACTGTTTTTT. The encoded protein is CASKTGYDEKLFF.

To note about this clone: At one end, the junction sequence differs from germline, possibly due to a read error. This chain joins TRBV7-9 and TRBJ1-1; 7 bases agree with TRBD1. Germline lookup yields CDR1 SEHNR and CDR2 FQNEAQ (reference sequence). The CDR3 is 16 residues long. CDR3: CSSSLGTVMVRGEAFF. Written as DNA, the CDR3 is TGTTCCAGCAGCTTAGGGACAGTCATGGTGAGGGGCGAAGCTTTCTTT.

This chain uses TRBV5-1 with TRBJ2-2; 9 bases agree with TRBD1. Trimming cost V 5 bases and J 2 bases; bases outside gene matches: 7. The germline V gene has CDR1 SGHRS and CDR2 YFSETQ. The length of the CDR3 is 16 residues. The DNA for the CDR3 is TGCGCCAGCAGTTATGACAGGGGGGCTAACACCGGGGAGCTGTTTTTT. Residues: CASSYDRGANTGELFF. Combining the CDR3 with reference TRBV5-1 and TRBJ2-2 gives the whole variable domain KAGVTQTPRYLIKTRGQQVTLSCSPISGHRSVSWYQQTPGQGLQFLFEYFSETQRNKGNFPGRFSGRQFSNSRSEMNVSTLELGDSALYLCASSYDRGANTGELFFGEGSRLTVL.

Remarks on this clone: One end of the junction does not line up with germline, which may come from a read error. The rearrangement uses TRBV7-9 and TRBJ2-2; 11 positions match TRBD2. The CDR3 loop spans 16 amino acids. Germline CDR1 and CDR2: SEHNR and FQNEAQ (reference sequence). The CDR3 sequence is CSSSPLSGGVTGELFF. The CDR3 nucleotides read TGTTCCAGCAGCCCCCTTAGCGGGGGGGTAACCGGGGAGCTGTTTTTT.

The genes are TRBV10-1 and TRBJ2-5; 10 bases are a match to TRBD2. V was clipped by 4 bases and J by 5 bases; unmatched bases: 4. Germline V gives CDR1 WNHNN, CDR2 SYGVQD (reference sequence). The CDR3 consists of 14 residues. This CDR3 is CASSASGGYETQYF. The CDR3 coding sequence is TGCGCCAGCAGTGCTAGCGGGGGTTATGAGACCCAGTACTTC.

The chain uses TRBV9 and TRBJ2-1; 11 bases are shared with TRBD2. The CDR3 runs 17 residues. Per germline, CDR1 SGDLS and CDR2 YYNGEE. The J segment lost 6 bases and the V segment lost 2 bases, leaving 10 bases of the junction unmatched. The CDR3 nucleotides read TGTGCCAGCAGCGTTTCCAGCCAACTAGCGGGAGTCAATGAGCAGTTCTTC. It yields the protein CASSVSSQLAGVNEQFF.